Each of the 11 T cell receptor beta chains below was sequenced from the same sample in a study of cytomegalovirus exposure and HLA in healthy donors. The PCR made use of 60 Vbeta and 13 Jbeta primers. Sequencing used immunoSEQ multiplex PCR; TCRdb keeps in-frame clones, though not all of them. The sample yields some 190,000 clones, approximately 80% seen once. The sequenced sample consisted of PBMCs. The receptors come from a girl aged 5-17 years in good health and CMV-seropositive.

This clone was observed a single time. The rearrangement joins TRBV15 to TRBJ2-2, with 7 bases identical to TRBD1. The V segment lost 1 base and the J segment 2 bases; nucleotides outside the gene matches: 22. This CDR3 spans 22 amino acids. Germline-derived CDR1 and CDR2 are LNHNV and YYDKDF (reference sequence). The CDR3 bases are TGTGCCACCAGCAGAGTCGTTAAGGGGGCTGTTTTTCCTTGGTTTAACACCGGGGAGCTGTTTTTT. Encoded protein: CATSRVVKGAVFPWFNTGELFF.

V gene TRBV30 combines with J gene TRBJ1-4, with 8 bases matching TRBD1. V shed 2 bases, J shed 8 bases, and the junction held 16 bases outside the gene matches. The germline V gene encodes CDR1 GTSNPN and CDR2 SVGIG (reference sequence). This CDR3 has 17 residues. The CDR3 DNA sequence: TGTGCCTGGAGTTCCGGGGCAGGGGGCAGGAATGGCGAAAAACTGTTTTTT. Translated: CAWSSGAGGRNGEKLFF.

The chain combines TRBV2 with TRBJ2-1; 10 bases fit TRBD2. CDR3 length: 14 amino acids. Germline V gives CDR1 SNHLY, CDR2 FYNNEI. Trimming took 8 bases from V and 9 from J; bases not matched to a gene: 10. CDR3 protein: CASAQREGTGEQFF. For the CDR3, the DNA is TGTGCCAGCGCCCAGCGGGAGGGGACCGGTGAGCAGTTCTTC.

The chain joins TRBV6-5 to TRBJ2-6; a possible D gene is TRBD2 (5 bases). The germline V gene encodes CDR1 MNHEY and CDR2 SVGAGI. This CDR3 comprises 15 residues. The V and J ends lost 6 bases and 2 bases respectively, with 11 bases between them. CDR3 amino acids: CASSIRRTGANVLTF. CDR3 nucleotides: TGTGCCAGCAGCATTAGGAGGACTGGGGCCAACGTCCTGACTTTC.

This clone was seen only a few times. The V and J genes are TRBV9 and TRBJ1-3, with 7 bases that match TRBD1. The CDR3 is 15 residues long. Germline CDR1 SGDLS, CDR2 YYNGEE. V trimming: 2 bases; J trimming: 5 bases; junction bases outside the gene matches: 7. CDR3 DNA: TGTGCCAGCAGCGTGGAGGGGGCAAAAAGAAACACCATATATTTT. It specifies CASSVEGAKRNTIYF.

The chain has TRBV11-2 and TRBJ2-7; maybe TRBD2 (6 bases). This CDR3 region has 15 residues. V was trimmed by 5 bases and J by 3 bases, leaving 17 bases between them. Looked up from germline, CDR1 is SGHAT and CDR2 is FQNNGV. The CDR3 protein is CASSSPRDSFYEQYF. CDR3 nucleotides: TGTGCCAGCAGCAGCCCCCGGGACTCTTTCTACGAGCAGTACTTC. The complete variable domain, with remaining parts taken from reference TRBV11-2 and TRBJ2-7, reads EAGVAQSPRYKIIEKRQSVAFWCNPISGHATLYWYQQILGQGPKLLIQFQNNGVVDDSQLPKDRFSAERLKGVDSTLKIQPAKLEDSAVYLCASSSPRDSFYEQYFGPGTRLTVT.

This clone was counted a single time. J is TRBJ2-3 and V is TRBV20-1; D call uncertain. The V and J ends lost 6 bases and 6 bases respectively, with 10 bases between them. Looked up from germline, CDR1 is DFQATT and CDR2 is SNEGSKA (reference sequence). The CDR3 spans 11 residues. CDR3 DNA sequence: TGCAGTGCGTCAATAGAGGATACGCAGTATTTT. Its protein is CSASIEDTQYF.

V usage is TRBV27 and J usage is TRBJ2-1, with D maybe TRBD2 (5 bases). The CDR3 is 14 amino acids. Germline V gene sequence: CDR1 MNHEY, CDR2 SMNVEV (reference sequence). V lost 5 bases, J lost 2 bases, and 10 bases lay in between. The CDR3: CASSTGFPYNEQFF. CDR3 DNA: TGTGCCAGCAGTACGGGATTCCCCTACAATGAGCAGTTCTTC.

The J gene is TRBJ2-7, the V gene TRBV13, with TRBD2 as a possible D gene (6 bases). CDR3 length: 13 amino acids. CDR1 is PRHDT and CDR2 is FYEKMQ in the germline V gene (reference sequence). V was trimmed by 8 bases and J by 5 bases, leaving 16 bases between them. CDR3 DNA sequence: TGTGCCAGCTCCTTAAGGAGGGTCAACGAGCAGTACTTC. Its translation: CASSLRRVNEQYF.

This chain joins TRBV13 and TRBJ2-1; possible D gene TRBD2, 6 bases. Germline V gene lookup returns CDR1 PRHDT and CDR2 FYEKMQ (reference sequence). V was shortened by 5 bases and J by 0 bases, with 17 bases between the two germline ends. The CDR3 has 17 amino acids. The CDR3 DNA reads TGTGCCAGCAGCGAAGGGACTTTCCCCCTCTCCTACAATGAGCAGTTCTTC. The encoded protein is CASSEGTFPLSYNEQFF. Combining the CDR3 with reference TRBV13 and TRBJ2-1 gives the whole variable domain AAGVIQSPRHLIKEKRETATLKCYPIPRHDTVYWYQQGPGQDPQFLISFYEKMQSDKGSIPDRFSAQQFSDYHSELNMSSLELGDSALYFCASSEGTFPLSYNEQFFGPGTRLTVL.

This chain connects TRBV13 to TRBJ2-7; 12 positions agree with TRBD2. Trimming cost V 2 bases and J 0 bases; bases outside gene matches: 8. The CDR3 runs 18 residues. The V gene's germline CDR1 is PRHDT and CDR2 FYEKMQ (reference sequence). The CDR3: CASSLIRTSGTISYEQYF. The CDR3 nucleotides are TGTGCCAGCAGCTTAATCAGGACTAGCGGGACCATCTCCTACGAGCAGTACTTC.